This T cell receptor beta chain was observed in a study of blood T cell repertoires in COVID-19. Study at large: Sites across the United States, Italy and Spain contributed samples from acute and convalescent COVID-19. PBMCs, B-cell-depleted T cells, or T cells were the source of the cDNA or gDNA that made up the material.

The table came from immunoSEQ multiplex PCR; TCRdb's copy has only in-frame clones and leaves some out. This table has 75,000 to 95,000 clones, around 90% appearing once. Per germline, CDR1 MNHNY and CDR2 SVGAGI (reference sequence). This CDR3 is built from 14 residues. V shed 5 bases and J shed 0 bases, with 8 bases lying between them. The source of this sequence is a human donor in a cohort sampled during active COVID-19. Sequencing was carried out using peripheral blood. The J gene is TRBJ2-4, the V gene TRBV6-6; tentatively, D is TRBD1 (5 bases). CDR3 DNA sequence: TGTGCCAGCAGTGAGACAGTAGCCAAAAACATTCAGTACTTC. It yields the protein CASSETVAKNIQYF.